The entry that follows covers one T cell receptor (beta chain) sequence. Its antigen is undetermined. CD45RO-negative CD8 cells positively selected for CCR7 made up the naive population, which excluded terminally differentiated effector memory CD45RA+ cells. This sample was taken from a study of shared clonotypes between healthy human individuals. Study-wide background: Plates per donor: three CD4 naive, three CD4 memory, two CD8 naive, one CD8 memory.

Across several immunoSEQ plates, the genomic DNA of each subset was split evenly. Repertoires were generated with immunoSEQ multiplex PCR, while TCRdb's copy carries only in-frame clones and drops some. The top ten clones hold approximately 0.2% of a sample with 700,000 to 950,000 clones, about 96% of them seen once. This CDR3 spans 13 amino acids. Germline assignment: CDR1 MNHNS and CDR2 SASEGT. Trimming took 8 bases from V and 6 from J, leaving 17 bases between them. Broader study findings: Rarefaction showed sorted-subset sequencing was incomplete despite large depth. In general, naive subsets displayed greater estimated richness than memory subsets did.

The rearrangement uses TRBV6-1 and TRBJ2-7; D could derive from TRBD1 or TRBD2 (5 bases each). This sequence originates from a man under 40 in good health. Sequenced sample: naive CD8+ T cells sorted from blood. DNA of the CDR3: TGTGCCAGCGTAACGGGGTCAGGGCGCGAGCAGTACTTC. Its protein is CASVTGSGREQYF.